This TCR beta chain was captured in a study of PD-L1 blockade in urothelial cancer. Study at large: Each blood sample yielded a median of roughly 140,000 T cells.

Documented time point: pretreatment peripheral blood. In this sample, this clone turned up once. Data came from immunoSEQ multiplex PCR; TCRdb stores just in-frame clones and leaves some out. The sample contains about 50,000 clones, 70% to 80% of which appear only once. This sequence originates from a man between 65 and 80 years old with urothelial cancer. Sequenced material: PBMCs, taken around atezolizumab (anti-PD-L1) treatment.

CDR3 sequence (DNA): TGCGCCAGCAGCCGGGGACAGGGGTCGAACACCGGGGAGCTGTTTTTT. Translated: CASSRGQGSNTGELFF. The chain recombines TRBV4-1 with TRBJ2-2; 10 bases are a match to TRBD1. Germline V gives CDR1 MGHRA, CDR2 YSYEKL. V gave up 4 bases and J gave up 0 bases; unmatched junction bases: 2. There are 16 residues in the CDR3.